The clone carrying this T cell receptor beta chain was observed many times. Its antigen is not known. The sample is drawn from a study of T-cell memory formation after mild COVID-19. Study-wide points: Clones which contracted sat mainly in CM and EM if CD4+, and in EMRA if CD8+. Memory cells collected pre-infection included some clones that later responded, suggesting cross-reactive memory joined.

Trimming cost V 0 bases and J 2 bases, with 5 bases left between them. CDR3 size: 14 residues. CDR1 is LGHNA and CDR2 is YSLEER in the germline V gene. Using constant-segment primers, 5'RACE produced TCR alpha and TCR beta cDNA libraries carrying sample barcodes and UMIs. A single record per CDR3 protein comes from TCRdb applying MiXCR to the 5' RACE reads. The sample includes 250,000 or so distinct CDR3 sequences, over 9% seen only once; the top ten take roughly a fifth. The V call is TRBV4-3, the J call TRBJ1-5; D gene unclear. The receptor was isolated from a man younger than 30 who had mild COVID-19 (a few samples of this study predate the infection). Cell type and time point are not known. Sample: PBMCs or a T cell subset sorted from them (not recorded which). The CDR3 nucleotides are TGCGCCAGCAGCCAAGATCCCGGCAATCAGCCCCAGCATTTT. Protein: CASSQDPGNQPQHF.